The sequence of this T cell receptor (beta chain) was determined in a study of PD-L1 blockade in urothelial cancer (TCRdb year 2017). Turning to the overall study: Every patient began therapy in about 2014 and was given atezolizumab 1,200 mg intravenously every 3 weeks. TCR sequencing covered pretreatment tumor samples and matched, serially collected peripheral blood taken before and after atezolizumab treatment. Durable clinical benefit was achieved by nine patients but not by the remaining 20. In the same patients, pretreatment tumors underwent whole exome sequencing and RNA sequencing in addition to TCR sequencing. Durable clinical benefit was defined as progression-free survival longer than 6 months, and TCR features were also tested against progression-free and overall survival. About nine tenths of the roughly 29 patients were males with bladder-origin urothelial cancer, and about 60% of the roughly 30 reported a prior smoking history. Somatic, immune and clinical correlates of response to PD-L1 blockade with atezolizumab in urothelial cancer were the focus of an exploratory multi-omic analysis. Just over 28 patients had pretreatment blood TCR-seq, approximately 24 had at least one posttreatment blood collection, and approximately 24 had tumor TCR-seq. Blood samples were analyzed at two time points: 3 weeks after treatment start (second dose) and 6 weeks after treatment start. Blood samples yielded a median of about 150,000 T cells and around 83,000 unique TCRs, with median clonality 0.080. Patients had an ECOG performance status of 0 or 1 and had received between 0 and 3 prior chemotherapy regimens.

The junction shows trimming of 3 bases on V and 6 bases on J, and the gene matches do not reach 6 bases of it. Sequences KGHSH (CDR1) and LQKENI (CDR2) are obtained from the germline V gene. The cysteine opens and the phenylalanine closes a CDR3 of 14 amino acids. Only the CDR3 part of the read is kept: 42 bases, read in frame from the first base. Broad study findings and their caveats: Because the sample size was small (n ≈ 30) and many of the analyses were exploratory, the results are meant to be hypothesis-generating. Among patients with durable benefit, tumor-associated TCR clones showed greater expansion in peripheral blood 3 weeks after treatment started (n ≈ 20, p = 0.022). A pretreatment peripheral blood TCR clonality below the median was linked to improved progression-free and overall survival.

What this sample's time point label stands for: pretreatment peripheral blood. A cohort of about 30 patients with locally advanced or metastatic urothelial carcinoma, treated at Memorial Sloan Kettering on a trial protocol, was included. Peripheral blood mononuclear cells were collected pretreatment and during treatment, with between 1 and 8 total time points obtained per patient. The Qiagen DNeasy Blood extraction kit was used to purify genomic DNA from total PBMCs and from tumor samples. PBMCs were collected pretreatment and during treatment, and were isolated and stored as previously described. As for this clone: No antigen is known for it. No per-base quality is available; no much larger clone lies one base away.

Synthetic TCR analog templates were spiked into each PCR to estimate absolute template abundance from read counts. Using the immunoSEQ assay, TCRbeta CDR3 regions were amplified from genomic DNA with bias-controlled V and J gene primers. Sequencing of rearranged TCRbeta segments was performed at approximately 20X coverage. Regarding the original processing steps: Sequencing errors were corrected by clustering and CDR3s were annotated against IMGT to assign V, D and J genes. Out-of-frame and stop-codon sequences were excluded, and only productive TCRbeta rearrangements were used in downstream analyses. Clonality was calculated as one minus the Shannon entropy normalized by the log of the number of unique productive sequences. Clones differing between time points or between blood and tumor were identified by Fisher's exact test with Benjamini-Hochberg correction at adjusted p below 0.01. Drawn from immuneACCESS, this table holds only the in-frame rearrangements with V and J called that TCRdb kept. Clones are partly lost; checked studies trace under half to an unresolved V gene and leave the rest unexplained. V, J and clone size derive from that table, while D and trimming were established from the DNA sequence. The sample profile shows tens of thousands of clones; around four fifths of them were found once. The top ten clonotypes cover around 15% of the sample.

The chain is made from TRBV18 and TRBJ2-7, with 9 bases aligning to TRBD2. This sequence was found in a man of 80 years or more with urothelial cancer. The sequenced sample was PBMCs, obtained around atezolizumab (anti-PD-L1) treatment. The nucleotide sequence is TGTGCCAGCTCACCTCGGACTAGCGAGGGCGAGCAGTACTTC. Its amino acids are CASSPRTSEGEQYF.